These 31 T cell receptor beta chains were all obtained from the same sample, sequenced in a study of cytomegalovirus exposure and HLA in healthy donors. TCRdb's table, derived via immunoSEQ multiplex PCR, lists solely in-frame clones and lacks some. This sample has fewer than 120,000 clones; approximately 89% occur once, and the top ten carry around 1.9%. Sequenced: PBMCs. The receptors stem from a woman aged 18-30 years in good health and CMV-seronegative.

The chain carries TRBV6-5 and TRBJ1-5, with TRBD1 matching over 7 bases. This CDR3 has 16 residues. From germline, CDR1 is MNHEY and CDR2 SVGAGI. Unmatched junction bases numbered 7, after V lost 0 bases and J lost 5 bases. CDR3 amino acids: CASSYSRQGSDQPQHF. CDR3 DNA: TGTGCCAGCAGTTACTCGAGACAGGGTTCGGATCAGCCCCAGCATTTT.

J is TRBJ2-7 and V is TRBV5-1, with D tentatively TRBD1 (6 bases). Germline V gene sequence: CDR1 SGHRS, CDR2 YFSETQ. The CDR3 length is 15 residues. V was pared by 0 bases and J by 4 bases, with 14 bases between. The CDR3: CASSLEEITGYEQYF. The CDR3 DNA is TGCGCCAGCAGCTTGGAAGAGATTACAGGGTACGAGCAGTACTTC.

The chain links TRBV5-6 to TRBJ2-3; D unresolved. The CDR3 consists of 17 residues. The V and J ends lost 2 bases and 1 base respectively, with 17 bases between them. Germline assignment: CDR1 SGHDT and CDR2 YYEEEE. CDR3 bases: TGTGCCAGCAGCTTCCGACTTAACCCTATTCGCACAGATACGCAGTATTTT. Translated: CASSFRLNPIRTDTQYF.

The rearrangement joins TRBV28 to TRBJ2-5; 10 positions match TRBD1. The CDR3 is made up of 16 amino acids. The V gene's germline CDR1 is MDHEN and CDR2 SYDVKM. The trim removed 5 bases at V and 1 base at J, leaving 7 bases unmatched. CDR3 in amino acids: CASSPLTGGTQETQYF. The CDR3 region has the DNA TGTGCCAGCAGTCCACTGACAGGGGGCACCCAAGAGACCCAGTACTTC.

The rearrangement joins TRBV30 to TRBJ1-2, with TRBD1 as a possible D gene (5 bases). This CDR3 has 12 amino acids. The V end was cut by 1 base, the J end by 3 bases, with 6 bases between. The germline V gene encodes CDR1 GTSNPN and CDR2 SVGIG (reference sequence). Here the CDR3 reads CAWSGQYYGYTF. CDR3 sequence (DNA): TGTGCCTGGAGTGGACAGTACTATGGCTACACCTTC.

The sample holds one count of this clone. This chain uses TRBV11-3 with TRBJ2-2; no clear D gene. Trimming removed 1 base at V and 3 bases at J, with 6 bases between. This CDR3 has 14 residues. CDR1 is SGHNT and CDR2 is YENEEA in the germline V gene. The CDR3 protein is CASSLARDTGELFF. For the CDR3, the DNA is TGTGCCAGCAGCTTAGCTCGAGACACCGGGGAGCTGTTTTTT.

The chain employs TRBV9 and TRBJ1-1; 8 bases are a match to TRBD1. Germline loops: CDR1 SGDLS, CDR2 YYNGEE. Germline trimming cut 6 bases from V and 0 bases from J; bases unmatched to any gene: 4. This CDR3 spans 14 amino acids. CDR3 sequence: CASTLTGVNTEAFF. The CDR3 coding sequence is TGTGCCAGCACTTTGACAGGGGTGAACACTGAAGCTTTCTTT.

The count of this clone is one. The chain carries TRBV11-2 and TRBJ2-7; possibly TRBD1 for D (5 bases). There are 13 residues in the CDR3. Between the trimmed V and J ends, which lost 1 base and 2 bases, there was a span of 6 bases. CDR1 and CDR2 from the germline V gene are SGHAT and FQNNGV. The CDR3 here is CASSLGQTYEQYF. CDR3 coding DNA: TGTGCCAGCAGCTTAGGACAGACCTACGAGCAGTACTTC.

The chain carries TRBV6-5 and TRBJ2-3, with 7 bases that match TRBD1. V shed 5 bases, J shed 0 bases, and the junction held 2 bases outside the gene matches. From germline, CDR1 is MNHEY and CDR2 SVGAGI. This CDR3 spans 14 amino acids. CDR3 loop: CASSRTGSTDTQYF. Written as DNA, the CDR3 is TGTGCCAGCAGTAGGACAGGCAGCACAGATACGCAGTATTTT.

The chain employs TRBV6-4 and TRBJ1-3; D ambiguous. This CDR3 spans 15 amino acids. V lost 1 base to trimming and J lost 5 bases, with 12 bases between them. Per germline, CDR1 MRHNA and CDR2 SNTAGT. The DNA for the CDR3 is TGTGCCAGCAGTGACTTTAAGCCCAGGAGAAACACCATATATTTT. Residues: CASSDFKPRRNTIYF.

CDR3 DNA: TGTGCCAGAAGCCGGGGACACTTCTCTGGAAACACCATATATTTT. This codes for CARSRGHFSGNTIYF. V gene TRBV5-3 combines with J gene TRBJ1-3; D may be TRBD1 (6 bases). TRBV5-3 counts as an open reading frame of uncertain function. Deletions cut 4 bases from V and 0 bases from J, with 11 bases between. The CDR3 is 15 amino acids.

This clone appeared once. The chain recombines TRBV28 with TRBJ2-5; possible D gene TRBD1, 6 bases. Trimming stripped 6 bases from V and 5 bases from J, with 19 bases between. CDR3 length equals 15 residues. Germline V gene lookup returns CDR1 MDHEN and CDR2 SYDVKM. The CDR3, as DNA: TGTGCCAGCAGCTCCGACAGCTTGAGGGGGGAGACCCAGTACTTC. Its protein is CASSSDSLRGETQYF. Full variable domain (missing parts from reference TRBV28 and TRBJ2-5): DVKVTQSSRYLVKRTGEKVFLECVQDMDHENMFWYRQDPGLGLRLIYFSYDVKMKEKGDIPEGYSVSREKKERFSLILESASTNQTSMYLCASSSDSLRGETQYFGPGTRLLVL.

The V and J genes are TRBV5-1 and TRBJ2-5, with a possible D match to TRBD1 (5 bases). V was pared by 3 bases and J by 5 bases, with 5 bases between. Germline loops: CDR1 SGHRS, CDR2 YFSETQ. CDR3 length: 11 residues. The DNA of the CDR3 is TGCGCCAGCAGCTACAGGGAGACCCAGTACTTC. As protein: CASSYRETQYF.

V and J are TRBV18 and TRBJ1-1; 9 bases are a match to TRBD1. Trimming took 0 bases from V and 0 from J; bases not matched to a gene: 2. The CDR3 loop spans 16 amino acids. Germline V gene sequence: CDR1 KGHSH, CDR2 LQKENI. The CDR3 is CASSPPRDRVNTEAFF. CDR3 coding DNA: TGTGCCAGCTCACCACCGAGGGACAGGGTGAACACTGAAGCTTTCTTT.

The chain recombines TRBV5-1 with TRBJ2-7; TRBD1 matches 9 bases. The CDR3 is 13 amino acids. With 4 bases clipped from V and 7 bases from J, the junction kept 6 bases outside the gene matches. Germline V gene lookup returns CDR1 SGHRS and CDR2 YFSETQ. CDR3 nucleotides: TGCGCCAGCAGCCCCGGGACAGGGAAAGAGCAGTACTTC. Its protein product is CASSPGTGKEQYF.

The CDR3 here is CASSLSGDYGYTF. CDR3 DNA: TGTGCCAGCAGCCTATCAGGGGACTATGGCTACACCTTC. The chain recombines TRBV7-9 with TRBJ1-2, with D perhaps TRBD1 (6 bases). Germline V gene sequence: CDR1 SEHNR, CDR2 FQNEAQ (reference sequence). V shed 5 bases and J shed 3 bases, with 10 bases lying between them. This CDR3 contains 13 residues. Complete variable domain (other parts from reference TRBV7-9 and TRBJ1-2): DTGVSQNPRHKITKRGQNVTFRCDPISEHNRLYWYRQTLGQGPEFLTYFQNEAQLEKSRLLSDRFSAERPKGSFSTLEIQRTEQGDSAMYLCASSLSGDYGYTFGSGTRLTVV.

Here the CDR3 reads CASSFPPGRDSYEQYF. CDR3 DNA sequence: TGTGCCAGCAGCTTTCCCCCTGGGCGGGATTCCTACGAGCAGTACTTC. The chain links TRBV11-2 to TRBJ2-7; TRBD2 might be the D (6 bases). V was clipped by 3 bases and J by 1 base, with 16 bases between them. Germline values: CDR1 SGHAT, CDR2 FQNNGV. CDR3 length: 16 residues.

A few counts support this clone. The CDR3 protein is CASSKRGRTYTEAFF. The CDR3 nucleotides are TGTGCCAGCTCAAAGCGCGGCAGAACTTACACTGAAGCTTTCTTT. This rearrangement joins TRBV18 to TRBJ1-1; D remains unclear. V lost 5 bases, J lost 3 bases, and 16 bases lay in between. The CDR3 is 15 residues long. The germline V gene encodes CDR1 KGHSH and CDR2 LQKENI.

V gene TRBV11-2 combines with J gene TRBJ2-7; a possible D gene is TRBD1 (5 bases). This CDR3 has 11 residues. V lost 2 bases to trimming and J lost 6 bases, with 5 bases between them. Germline V lookup: CDR1 SGHAT, CDR2 FQNNGV. CDR3 sequence reads: CASSLQGEQYF. In nucleotides, the CDR3 is TGTGCCAGCAGCTTACAGGGCGAGCAGTACTTC.

This chain connects TRBV7-3 to TRBJ1-2; 8 positions match TRBD1. This CDR3 region has 14 residues. In germline, CDR1 is SGHTA, CDR2 FQGTGA. V shed 4 bases and J 8 bases; nucleotides not matched to a gene: 9. Written as DNA, the CDR3 is TGTGCCAGCAGCTCTCGGACAGGGAAGGAAGGCTACACCTTC. It translates to CASSSRTGKEGYTF. Together with reference TRBV7-3 and TRBJ1-2, the CDR3 gives the full variable domain: GAGVSQTPSNKVTEKGKYVELRCDPISGHTALYWYRQSLGQGPEFLIYFQGTGAADDSGLPNDRFFAVRPEGSVSTLKIQRTERGDSAVYLCASSSRTGKEGYTFGSGTRLTVV.

The chain carries TRBV9 and TRBJ2-1, with D unclear. Trimming removed 4 bases from V and 4 bases from J, with 6 bases in between. The germline gives CDR1 SGDLS, CDR2 YYNGEE. The CDR3 has 12 amino acids. The CDR3 reads CASSSRYNEQFF. DNA for the CDR3: TGTGCCAGCAGCTCGCGGTACAATGAGCAGTTCTTC.

This rearrangement joins TRBV6-4 to TRBJ2-2; 10 bases are shared with TRBD1. Germline lookup yields CDR1 MRHNA and CDR2 SNTAGT. The CDR3 is made up of 14 amino acids. Trimming at V came to 4 bases and at J to 5 bases, leaving 1 base not matched to a gene. This CDR3 is CASSGTGGTGELFF. In DNA form, the CDR3 reads TGTGCCAGCAGTGGGACAGGGGGTACCGGGGAGCTGTTTTTT.

The V gene is TRBV7-6, the J gene TRBJ2-7; perhaps TRBD2 as D (7 bases). V was clipped by 1 base and J by 2 bases, with 15 bases between them. CDR3 size: 16 residues. CDR1 and CDR2 (germline): SGHVS, FNYEAQ. The CDR3 reads CASSLDGGGGTYEQYF. CDR3 in DNA: TGTGCCAGCAGCTTAGACGGCGGGGGCGGAACCTACGAGCAGTACTTC.

The V call is TRBV11-2, the J call TRBJ2-5, with a possible D match to TRBD2 (6 bases). The CDR3 consists of 15 residues. Germline CDR1 is SGHAT and CDR2 is FQNNGV. The germline V and J ends were trimmed by 5 bases and 1 base, with 14 bases remaining between them. CDR3 amino acids: CASSPINSGQETQYF. The CDR3 coding sequence is TGTGCCAGCAGCCCTATCAATAGCGGCCAAGAGACCCAGTACTTC.

The rearrangement joins TRBV29-1 to TRBJ1-2; 8 nucleotides agree with TRBD1. The CDR3 length is 16 residues. V trimming: 0 bases; J trimming: 8 bases; junction bases outside the gene matches: 14. Germline CDR1 reads SQVTM; CDR2 reads ANQGSEA. The CDR3 spells CSVEDGGRGRFRGYTF. The CDR3 coding sequence is TGCAGCGTTGAAGATGGGGGCAGGGGGCGATTCCGGGGCTACACCTTC.

The chain links TRBV4-1 to TRBJ1-2; no clear D gene. CDR1 is MGHRA and CDR2 is YSYEKL in the germline V gene. Trimming left V 0 bases short and J 1 base short, with 9 bases between. The CDR3 extends over 15 amino acids. The chain's CDR3 is CASSQEGGGNYGYTF. In DNA form, the CDR3 reads TGCGCCAGCAGCCAAGAAGGTGGAGGTAACTATGGCTACACCTTC.

The V and J genes are TRBV29-1 and TRBJ1-3, with D possibly TRBD1 on 5 matching bases. Germline V gene sequence: CDR1 SQVTM, CDR2 ANQGSEA. Trimming took off 0 bases at V and 2 bases at J, with 5 bases between the two ends. This CDR3 is 13 amino acids long. This CDR3 reads CSVEETAGNTIYF. The CDR3 region has the DNA TGCAGCGTTGAAGAGACAGCTGGAAACACCATATATTTT.

The rearrangement uses TRBV30 and TRBJ2-7, with 9 bases fitting TRBD1. V lost 3 bases and J lost 10; bases outside the gene matches: 7. Germline V gene sequence: CDR1 GTSNPN, CDR2 SVGIG (reference sequence). This CDR3 is built from 12 residues. CDR3 bases: TGTGCCTGGAGCGTTACAGGGGGCAGACAGTACTTC. Protein: CAWSVTGGRQYF.

V is TRBV30 and J is TRBJ1-1; D not resolved. V was cut by 1 base and J by 1 base, with 10 bases left in between. Germline V lookup: CDR1 GTSNPN, CDR2 SVGIG (reference sequence). This CDR3 contains 14 residues. The CDR3 DNA reads as TGTGCCTGGAGTGCGCGACTGGGGAACACTGAAGCTTTCTTT. Protein product: CAWSARLGNTEAFF.

The chain combines TRBV6-4 with TRBJ2-1, with a tentative D call TRBD2 (6 bases). The CDR3 is 18 residues long. Between the trimmed V and J ends, which lost 5 bases and 0 bases, there was a span of 20 bases. Per germline, CDR1 MRHNA and CDR2 SNTAGT. The CDR3: CASSNFLIDGSSYNEQFF. For the CDR3, the DNA is TGTGCCAGCAGTAATTTCCTTATCGACGGGAGCTCCTACAATGAGCAGTTCTTC.

This clone appeared a single time. The chain is built from TRBV7-8 and TRBJ1-2; 8 bases fit TRBD1. Germline V gene sequence: CDR1 SGHVS, CDR2 FQNEAQ. This CDR3 region has 14 residues. V lost 1 base and J lost 4; bases outside the gene matches: 2. CDR3 in amino acids: CASSLGGTGYGYTF. In DNA form, the CDR3 reads TGTGCCAGCAGCTTAGGGGGGACAGGCTATGGCTACACCTTC.